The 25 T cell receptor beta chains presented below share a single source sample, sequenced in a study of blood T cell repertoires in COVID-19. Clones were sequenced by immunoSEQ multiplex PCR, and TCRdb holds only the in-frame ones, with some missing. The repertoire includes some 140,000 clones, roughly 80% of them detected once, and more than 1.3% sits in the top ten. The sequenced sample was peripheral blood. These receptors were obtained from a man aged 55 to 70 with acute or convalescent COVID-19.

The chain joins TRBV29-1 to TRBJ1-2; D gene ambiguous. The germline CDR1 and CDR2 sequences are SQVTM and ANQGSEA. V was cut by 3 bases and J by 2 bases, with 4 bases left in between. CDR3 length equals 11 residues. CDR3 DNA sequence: TGCAGCGTTGAGACAAACTATGGCTACACCTTC. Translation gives CSVETNYGYTF.

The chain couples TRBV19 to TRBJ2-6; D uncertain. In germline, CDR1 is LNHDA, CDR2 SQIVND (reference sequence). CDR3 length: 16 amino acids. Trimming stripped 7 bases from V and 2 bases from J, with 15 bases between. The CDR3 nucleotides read TGTGCCAGTAACGACCGACCGGCGGCTGGGGCCAACGTCCTGACTTTC. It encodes CASNDRPAAGANVLTF. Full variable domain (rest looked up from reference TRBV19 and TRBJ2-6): DGGITQSPKYLFRKEGQNVTLSCEQNLNHDAMYWYRQDPGQGLRLIYYSQIVNDFQKGDIAEGYSVSREKKESFPLTVTSAQKNPTAFYLCASNDRPAAGANVLTFGAGSRLTVL.

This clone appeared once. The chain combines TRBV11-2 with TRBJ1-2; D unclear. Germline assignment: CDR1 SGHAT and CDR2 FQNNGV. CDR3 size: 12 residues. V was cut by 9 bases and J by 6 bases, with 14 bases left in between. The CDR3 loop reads CASTIREDGYTF. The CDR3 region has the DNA TGTGCCAGTACTATTCGGGAGGATGGCTACACCTTC.

The CDR3: CASSFSLGSDGNQPQHF. The CDR3 DNA reads as TGTGCCAGCAGTTTCTCCCTTGGGAGTGATGGCAATCAGCCCCAGCATTTT. V and J are TRBV28 and TRBJ1-5; D gene ambiguous. This CDR3 contains 17 residues. Germline CDR1 reads MDHEN; CDR2 reads SYDVKM. Trimming pared 3 bases from V and 2 bases from J, leaving 17 bases between.

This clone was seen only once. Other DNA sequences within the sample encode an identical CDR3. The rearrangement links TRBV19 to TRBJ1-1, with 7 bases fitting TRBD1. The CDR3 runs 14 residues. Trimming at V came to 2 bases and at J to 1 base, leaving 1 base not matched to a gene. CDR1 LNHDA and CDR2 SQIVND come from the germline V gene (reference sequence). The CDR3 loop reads CASSIQGGNTEAFF. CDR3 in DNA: TGTGCCAGTAGTATACAGGGGGGGAACACTGAAGCTTTCTTT.

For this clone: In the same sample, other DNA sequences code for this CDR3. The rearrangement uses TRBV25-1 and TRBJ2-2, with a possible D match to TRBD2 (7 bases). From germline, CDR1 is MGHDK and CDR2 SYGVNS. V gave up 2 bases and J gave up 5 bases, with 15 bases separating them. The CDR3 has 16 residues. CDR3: CASSERGGGRTGELFF. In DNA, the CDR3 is TGTGCCAGCAGTGAACGAGGGGGGGGCCGAACCGGGGAGCTGTTTTTT.

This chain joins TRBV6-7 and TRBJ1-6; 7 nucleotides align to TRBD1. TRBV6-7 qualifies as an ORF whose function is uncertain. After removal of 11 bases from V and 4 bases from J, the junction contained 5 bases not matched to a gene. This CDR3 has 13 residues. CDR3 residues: CAVRTGYNSPLHF. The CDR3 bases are TGTGCCGTCCGGACAGGTTATAATTCACCCCTCCACTTT.

This chain's CDR3 is CASSPLPTGGITEAFF. The CDR3 DNA reads as TGTGCCAGCTCACCCCTCCCGACAGGGGGGATCACTGAAGCTTTCTTT. The chain carries TRBV18 and TRBJ1-1, with 9 bases that match TRBD1. The germline V gene has CDR1 KGHSH and CDR2 LQKENI. The V segment lost 3 bases and the J segment 4 bases; nucleotides outside the gene matches: 9. The CDR3 covers 16 residues.

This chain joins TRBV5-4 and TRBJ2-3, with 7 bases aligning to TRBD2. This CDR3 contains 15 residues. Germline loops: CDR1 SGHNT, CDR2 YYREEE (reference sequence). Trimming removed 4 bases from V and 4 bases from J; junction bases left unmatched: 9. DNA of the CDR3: TGTGCCAGCAGCCTTTTGGCTAGCGGTCCAGATACGCAGTATTTT. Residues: CASSLLASGPDTQYF. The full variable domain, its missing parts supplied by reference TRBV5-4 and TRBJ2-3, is ETGVTQSPTHLIKTRGQQVTLRCSSQSGHNTVSWYQQALGQGPQFIFQYYREEENGRGNFPPRFSGLQFPNYSSELNVNALELDDSALYLCASSLLASGPDTQYFGPGTRLTVL.

CDR3 amino acids: CASSQSRVSPLHF. The DNA of the CDR3 is TGTGCCAGCAGCCAAAGTCGGGTTTCACCCCTCCACTTT. The V gene is TRBV14, the J gene TRBJ1-6, with D unclear. Germline V gene sequence: CDR1 SGHDN, CDR2 FVKESK. The V end lost 2 bases, the J end lost 9 bases, and 8 bases lay between the germline ends. This CDR3 comprises 13 residues.

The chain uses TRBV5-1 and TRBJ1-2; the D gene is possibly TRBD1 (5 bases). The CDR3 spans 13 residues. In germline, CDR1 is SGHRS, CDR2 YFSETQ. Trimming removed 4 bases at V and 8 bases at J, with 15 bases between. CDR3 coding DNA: TGCGCCAGCAGCCCCCAGGGTTTGGACGGCTACACCTTC. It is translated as CASSPQGLDGYTF.

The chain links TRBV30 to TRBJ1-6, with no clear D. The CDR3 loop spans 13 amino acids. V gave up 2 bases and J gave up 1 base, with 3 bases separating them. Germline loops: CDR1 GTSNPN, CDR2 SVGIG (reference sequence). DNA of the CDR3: TGTGCCTGGAGTCCGTCCTATAATTCACCCCTCCACTTT. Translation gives CAWSPSYNSPLHF.

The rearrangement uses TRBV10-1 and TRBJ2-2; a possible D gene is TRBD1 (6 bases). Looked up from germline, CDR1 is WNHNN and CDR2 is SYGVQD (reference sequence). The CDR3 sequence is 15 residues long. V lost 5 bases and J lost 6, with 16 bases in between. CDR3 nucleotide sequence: TGCGCCAGCAGTCGGGACACCCGAACGGCCGGGGAGCTGTTTTTT. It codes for CASSRDTRTAGELFF.

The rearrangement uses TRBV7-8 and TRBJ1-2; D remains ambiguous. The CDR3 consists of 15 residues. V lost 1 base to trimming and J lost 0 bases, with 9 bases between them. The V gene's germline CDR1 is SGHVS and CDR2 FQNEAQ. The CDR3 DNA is TGTGCCAGCAGCTTAGTTACTCGAACTAACTATGGCTACACCTTC. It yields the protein CASSLVTRTNYGYTF.

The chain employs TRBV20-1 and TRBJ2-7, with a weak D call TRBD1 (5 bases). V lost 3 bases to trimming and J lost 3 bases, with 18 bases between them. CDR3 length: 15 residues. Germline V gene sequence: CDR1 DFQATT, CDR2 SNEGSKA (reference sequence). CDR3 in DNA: TGCAGTGCTAGTGGGTATTTGGCAGGGAACTACGAGCAGTACTTC. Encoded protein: CSASGYLAGNYEQYF.

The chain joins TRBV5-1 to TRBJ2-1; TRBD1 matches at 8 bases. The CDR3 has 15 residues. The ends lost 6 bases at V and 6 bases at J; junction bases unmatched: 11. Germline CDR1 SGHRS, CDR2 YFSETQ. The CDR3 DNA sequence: TGCGCCAGCAAAAGGACAGGGAATAACCTCAATGAGCAGTTCTTC. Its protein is CASKRTGNNLNEQFF.

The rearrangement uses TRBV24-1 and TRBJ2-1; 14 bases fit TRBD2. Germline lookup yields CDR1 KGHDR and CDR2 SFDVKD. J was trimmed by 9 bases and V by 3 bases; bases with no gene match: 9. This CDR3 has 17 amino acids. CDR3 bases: TGTGCCACCAGTGATCCCACCGGGACTAGCGGGGGAGGTGAGCAGTTCTTC. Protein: CATSDPTGTSGGGEQFF.

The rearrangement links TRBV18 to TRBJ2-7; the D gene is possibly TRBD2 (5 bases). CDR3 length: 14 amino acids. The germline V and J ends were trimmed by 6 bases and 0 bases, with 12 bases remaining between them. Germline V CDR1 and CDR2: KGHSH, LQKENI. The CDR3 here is CASSGDGASYEQYF. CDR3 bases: TGTGCCAGCTCGGGAGACGGAGCCTCCTACGAGCAGTACTTC.

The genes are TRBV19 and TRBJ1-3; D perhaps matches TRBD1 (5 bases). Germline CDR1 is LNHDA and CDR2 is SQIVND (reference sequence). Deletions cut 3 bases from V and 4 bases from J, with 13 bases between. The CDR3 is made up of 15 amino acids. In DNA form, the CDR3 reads TGTGCCAGTAGTATCCAGGGTGTAAGGGGAAACACCATATATTTT. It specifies CASSIQGVRGNTIYF.

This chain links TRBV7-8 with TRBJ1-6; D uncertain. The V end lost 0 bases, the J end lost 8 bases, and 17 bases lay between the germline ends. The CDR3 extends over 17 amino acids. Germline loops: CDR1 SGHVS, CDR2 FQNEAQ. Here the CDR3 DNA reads TGTGCCAGCAGCTTAGCCGAGGGAGCTAGGATTGATTCACCCCTCCACTTT. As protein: CASSLAEGARIDSPLHF.

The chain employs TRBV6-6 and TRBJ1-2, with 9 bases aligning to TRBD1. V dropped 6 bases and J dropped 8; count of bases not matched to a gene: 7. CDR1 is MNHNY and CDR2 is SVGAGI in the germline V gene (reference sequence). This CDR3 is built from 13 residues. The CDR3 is CASRATGGNGYTF. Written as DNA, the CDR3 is TGTGCCAGCAGAGCGACAGGGGGTAACGGCTACACCTTC.

CDR3 protein: CASSIVGQGQETQYF. CDR3 nucleotide sequence: TGTGCCAGTAGTATAGTGGGACAGGGCCAAGAGACCCAGTACTTC. The rearrangement links TRBV19 to TRBJ2-5; TRBD1 agrees at 9 bases. With V trimmed by 1 base and J by 1 base, 1 base remained unmatched. The germline gives CDR1 LNHDA, CDR2 SQIVND (reference sequence). The CDR3 sequence is 15 residues long.

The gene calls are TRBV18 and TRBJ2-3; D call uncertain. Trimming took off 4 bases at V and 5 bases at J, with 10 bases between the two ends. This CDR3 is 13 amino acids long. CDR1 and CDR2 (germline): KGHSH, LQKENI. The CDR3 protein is CASSLKGGDTQYF. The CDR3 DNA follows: TGTGCCAGCTCACTCAAAGGCGGAGATACGCAGTATTTT.

The CDR3 here is CASRKQGLNTEAFF. The CDR3 region has the DNA TGTGCCAGCAGGAAACAGGGGCTGAACACTGAAGCTTTCTTT. V is TRBV6-5 and J is TRBJ1-1; 7 bases are a match to TRBD1. With V trimmed by 6 bases and J by 0 bases, 4 bases remained unmatched. This CDR3 region has 14 residues. Germline values: CDR1 MNHEY, CDR2 SVGAGI.

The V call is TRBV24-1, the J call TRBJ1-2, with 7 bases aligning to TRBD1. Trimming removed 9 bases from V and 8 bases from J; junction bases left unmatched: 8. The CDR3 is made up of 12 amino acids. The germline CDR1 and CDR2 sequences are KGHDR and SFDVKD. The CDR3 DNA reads TGTGCCACCTCGGACAGGCGCAGAGGCTACACCTTC. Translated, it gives CATSDRRRGYTF.